This T cell receptor (beta chain) was found in a study of cytomegalovirus exposure and HLA in healthy donors. At the level of the study: The 130 or so validation repertoires, a later analysis reported, used the same platform as the approximately 700 first-cohort repertoires.

Separation from the roughly 670-subject first cohort characterized the roughly 130-subject validation cohort, to which the donors belonged. As regards this clone: Its antigen remains unknown.

The CDR3 spans 16 residues. The V end lost 5 bases, the J end lost 0 bases, and 17 bases lay between the germline ends. CDR1 and CDR2 (germline): SGHNT, YYREEE (reference sequence). Study conclusions and caveats: The study labeled 164 TCR beta chains cytomegalovirus-associated.

Produced via immunoSEQ multiplex PCR; TCRdb's table is partial and in-frame only. The table has 180,000 or so clones, about 79% seen once. The chain couples TRBV5-4 to TRBJ1-2; D ambiguous. Sequencing input: PBMCs. This receptor was taken from a woman aged 25 to 39 in good health and CMV-seropositive. The CDR3 reads CASSRLAVQTNYGYTF. The CDR3 bases are TGTGCCAGCAGTCGTCTGGCCGTTCAAACTAACTATGGCTACACCTTC.